The clone carrying this T cell receptor beta chain was observed many times. Its antigen is not known. The source of the sample is a study of blood T cells in healthy people across ages. Broader study findings: While age rose, TCR beta diversity per million T cells dropped in a roughly linear way.

V shed 3 bases and J shed 8 bases, with 11 bases lying between them. This CDR3 has 13 amino acids. A second PCR of about 7 to 12 cycles used a sample-barcoded 5' primer and a J-beta primer mix. Sequencing recovered at least 3 million CDR3-containing paired-end reads from each sample. TCRdb independently ran MiXCR on the 5' RACE reads; one entry per CDR3 protein. The sample has approximately 810,000 distinct CDR3 sequences, more than 25% seen once; the top ten hold approximately 15%. Every donor contributed roughly 11 milliliters of peripheral blood by blood draw. The source of this sequence is an elderly woman in good health. This chain links TRBV12-3 or TRBV12-4 with TRBJ2-1; possible D gene TRBD1, 5 bases. The sequenced material came from blood. CDR3 amino acids: CASSFSGADEQFF. As DNA, the CDR3 is TGTGCCAGCAGTTTTTCTGGGGCTGATGAGCAGTTCTTC.